Listed below are T cell receptor beta chains from one sample, sequenced in a study of T-cell memory formation after mild COVID-19. TCRdb fed the 5' RACE reads into MiXCR, producing one record per CDR3 protein. The data show 450,000 to 700,000 distinct CDR3 sequences, approximately 18% seen once. The sample comprised PBMCs or a T cell subset sorted from them (not recorded which). These TCRs come from an adult woman who had mild COVID-19 (a few samples of this study predate the infection). Cell type and time point are not known. The CDR3 runs from the conserved cysteine through the conserved F or W. Fields, in order: CDR3 DNA, CDR3 protein, J gene, D gene, clone size, V gene. A D gene is named only where the DNA matches it firmly. Clone size, where shown, is once, few, many, or a class for clones that have expanded.

CDR3nt: TGCAGTGTCCCCGACAGGGGGCGAAACTATGGCTACACCTTC; CDR3aa: CSVPDRGRNYGYTF; j_gene: TRBJ1-2; d_gene: TRBD1; abundance: few; v_gene: TRBV20-1
CDR3nt: TGTGCCAGCTGGCAGGGGTATCCGCGGGATACGCAGTATTTT; CDR3aa: CASWQGYPRDTQYF; j_gene: TRBJ2-3; d_gene: -; abundance: -; v_gene: TRBV6-5
CDR3nt: TGTGCCAGCGCCCGCGGGGCGACCGGGGAGCTGTTTTTT; CDR3aa: CASARGATGELFF; j_gene: TRBJ2-2; d_gene: -; abundance: once; v_gene: TRBV2
CDR3nt: TGTGCCAGCAACAAGAGGAACACCGGGGAGCTGTTTTTT; CDR3aa: CASNKRNTGELFF; j_gene: TRBJ2-2; d_gene: -; abundance: -; v_gene: TRBV7-2
CDR3nt: TGTGCCAGCAGCTTAGAATTTCCGGGACAGTACTTC; CDR3aa: CASSLEFPGQYF; j_gene: TRBJ2-7; d_gene: -; abundance: few; v_gene: TRBV7-8
CDR3nt: TGTGCCAGCAGTTACGGGGGCAGGGGATCCTACAATGAGCAGTTCTTC; CDR3aa: CASSYGGRGSYNEQFF; j_gene: TRBJ2-1; d_gene: -; abundance: -; v_gene: TRBV6-2/TRBV6-3
CDR3nt: TGTGCCACCAGCAGAGGCGGGACTAGCGCCTCCTACGAGCAGTACTTC; CDR3aa: CATSRGGTSASYEQYF; j_gene: TRBJ2-7; d_gene: TRBD2; abundance: few; v_gene: TRBV15
CDR3nt: TGTGCCAGCAGTTTTTATCCGGACACCGGGGAGCTGTTTTTT; CDR3aa: CASSFYPDTGELFF; j_gene: TRBJ2-2; d_gene: -; abundance: many; v_gene: TRBV12-3/TRBV12-4
CDR3nt: TGTGCCAGCAGGGGCGATCTGAAACAGTTCTTC; CDR3aa: CASRGDLKQFF; j_gene: TRBJ2-1; d_gene: -; abundance: -; v_gene: TRBV12-3/TRBV12-4
CDR3nt: TGTGCCAGCAGCTTTATAGGACTAGCAGGGGGTTACAATGAGCAGTTCTTC; CDR3aa: CASSFIGLAGGYNEQFF; j_gene: TRBJ2-1; d_gene: -; abundance: -; v_gene: TRBV7-8
CDR3nt: TGTGCCAGCAGTTTATGGGCAGGGGATTGGGAGACCCAGTACTTC; CDR3aa: CASSLWAGDWETQYF; j_gene: TRBJ2-5; d_gene: -; abundance: few; v_gene: TRBV27
CDR3nt: TGTGCCAGCAGTTACTCACGGGGGGCCCACTACGAGCAGTACTTC; CDR3aa: CASSYSRGAHYEQYF; j_gene: TRBJ2-7; d_gene: -; abundance: -; v_gene: TRBV6-2/TRBV6-3
CDR3nt: TGTGCCAGCAGCTTGACAGGGCTCTCCCAAGATACGCAGTATTTT; CDR3aa: CASSLTGLSQDTQYF; j_gene: TRBJ2-3; d_gene: TRBD1; abundance: -; v_gene: TRBV11-2
CDR3nt: TGCAGCGCCCGTGGGCTAGCGGGCAAAGAGACCCAGTACTTC; CDR3aa: CSARGLAGKETQYF; j_gene: TRBJ2-5; d_gene: TRBD2; abundance: few; v_gene: TRBV29-1
CDR3nt: TGTGCCAGCAGCCTGACAGGGGTTTTCCTGATTTCTTGGGGCTACAATGAGCAGTTCTTC; CDR3aa: CASSLTGVFLISWGYNEQFF; j_gene: TRBJ2-1; d_gene: TRBD1; abundance: -; v_gene: TRBV14
CDR3nt: TGTGCCAGCAGTGAGAGTGGGGGGACACTCTACGAGCAGTACTTC; CDR3aa: CASSESGGTLYEQYF; j_gene: TRBJ2-7; d_gene: -; abundance: -; v_gene: TRBV6-1
CDR3nt: TGTGCCAGCAGCCCGAGGGGGGCGGTGGCGGACATTCAGTACTTC; CDR3aa: CASSPRGAVADIQYF; j_gene: TRBJ2-4; d_gene: -; abundance: few; v_gene: TRBV7-2
CDR3nt: TGCAGCGTTTACCGGGCCGCCATCGGCTACACCTTC; CDR3aa: CSVYRAAIGYTF; j_gene: TRBJ1-2; d_gene: -; abundance: few; v_gene: TRBV29-1
CDR3nt: TGTGCCAGCAGCTTAGGCCAGGGGGGCAATTCACCCCTCCACTTT; CDR3aa: CASSLGQGGNSPLHF; j_gene: TRBJ1-6; d_gene: TRBD1; abundance: few; v_gene: TRBV7-6
CDR3nt: TGTGCCATCAGTGAGTCAGGGGGGACAGGGACCCAGCCCCAGCATTTT; CDR3aa: CAISESGGTGTQPQHF; j_gene: TRBJ1-5; d_gene: TRBD1; abundance: -; v_gene: TRBV10-3
CDR3nt: TGTGCCAGCAGCCCTTGGAGGGGCAAAGAGACCCAGTACTTC; CDR3aa: CASSPWRGKETQYF; j_gene: TRBJ2-5; d_gene: -; abundance: -; v_gene: TRBV7-2